The clone carrying this T cell receptor beta chain qualifies as medium-sized (0.01 to 0.1%). Its target is unknown. The ends lost 5 bases at V and 0 bases at J; junction bases unmatched: 11. Germline V gene data show CDR1 as SGHKS and CDR2 as YYEKEE (reference sequence). The CDR3 covers 17 residues. Some clones are missing from TCRdb's copy, which holds only in-frame ones; the method was immunoSEQ multiplex PCR. This sample carries tens of thousands of clones, less than 90% of them seen once, and the ten largest clones take over 15%. The data were taken from a study of OX40 agonist ivuxolimab in advanced cancers. For the study at large: Ivuxolimab doses were 0.01, 0.1, 0.3, 1.5, 3 or 10 mg/kg every 2 weeks.

Patients who had autoimmune disease history or got systemic immunosuppression were left out. Notes on the study in general: Clonal expansion among partial responders at 0.1-3.0 mg/kg ranked near the lowest. CD4+ T cells averaged fewer expanded clones than CD8+ T cells.

This TCR derives from an adult with an advanced solid tumor such as melanoma, head and neck, liver or kidney cancer. V and J are TRBV5-5 and TRBJ1-5, with 7 bases fitting TRBD1. The specimen was CD4+ or CD8+ T cells sorted from blood, collected in a trial of the OX40 agonist ivuxolimab. The DNA of the CDR3 is TGTGCCAGCAGACCGGGACAGAACATCGATAGCAATCAGCCCCAGCATTTT. Amino acids: CASRPGQNIDSNQPQHF.